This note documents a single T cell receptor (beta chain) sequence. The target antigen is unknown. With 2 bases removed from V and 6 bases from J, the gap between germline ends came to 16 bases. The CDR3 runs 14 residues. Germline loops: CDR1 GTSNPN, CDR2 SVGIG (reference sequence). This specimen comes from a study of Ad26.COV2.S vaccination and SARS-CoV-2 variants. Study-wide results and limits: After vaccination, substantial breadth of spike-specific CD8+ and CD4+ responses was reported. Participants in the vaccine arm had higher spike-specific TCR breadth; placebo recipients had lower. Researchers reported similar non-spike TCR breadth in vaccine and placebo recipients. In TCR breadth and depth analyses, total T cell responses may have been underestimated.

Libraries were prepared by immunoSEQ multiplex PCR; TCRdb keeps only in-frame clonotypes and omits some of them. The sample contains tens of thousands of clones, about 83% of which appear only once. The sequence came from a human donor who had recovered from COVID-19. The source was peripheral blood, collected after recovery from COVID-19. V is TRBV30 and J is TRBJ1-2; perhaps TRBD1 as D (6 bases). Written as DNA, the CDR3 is TGTGCCTGGAGTAAGCCTGGGGGCGATAATGGCTACACCTTC. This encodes CAWSKPGGDNGYTF.